The text below deals with one T cell receptor (beta chain). No antigen is known for it. TCRdb's copy holds only in-frame clones and misses some; the assay was immunoSEQ multiplex PCR. Found here are fewer than 200,000 clones, roughly nine tenths of them singletons; the top ten hold roughly 6%. The V gene's germline CDR1 is SGHTA and CDR2 FQGNSA. With 5 bases removed from V and 2 bases from J, the gap between germline ends came to 13 bases. The CDR3 sequence is 14 residues long. The data belong to a study of cytomegalovirus exposure and HLA in healthy donors. Study-level results: In vitro, a few CMV-associated chains proved specific for CMV antigens. The authors listed about 170 TCR beta chains as cytomegalovirus-associated.

The chain links TRBV7-2 to TRBJ2-7; unclear D gene. This sequence was found in a woman in her 30s in good health and CMV-seronegative. The sequenced sample was PBMCs. The CDR3 DNA reads TGTGCCAGCAGCCCTATGAAGATCGCCTACGAGCAGTACTTC. Protein: CASSPMKIAYEQYF.